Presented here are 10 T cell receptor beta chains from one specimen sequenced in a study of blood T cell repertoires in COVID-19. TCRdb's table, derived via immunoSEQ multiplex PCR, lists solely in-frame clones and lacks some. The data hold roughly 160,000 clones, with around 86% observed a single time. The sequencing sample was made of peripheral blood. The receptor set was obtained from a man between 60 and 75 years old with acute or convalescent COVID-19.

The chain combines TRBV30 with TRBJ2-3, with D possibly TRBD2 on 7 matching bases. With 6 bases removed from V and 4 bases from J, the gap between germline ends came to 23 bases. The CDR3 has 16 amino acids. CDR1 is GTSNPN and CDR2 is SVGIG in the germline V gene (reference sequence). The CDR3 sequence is CACRWGGGPKADTQYF. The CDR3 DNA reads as TGTGCCTGTCGCTGGGGGGGCGGCCCGAAGGCAGATACGCAGTATTTT. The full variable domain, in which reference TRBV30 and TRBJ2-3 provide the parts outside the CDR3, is SQTIHQWPATLVQPVGSPLSLECTVEGTSNPNLYWYRQAAGRGLQLLFYSVGIGQISSEVPQNLSASRPQDRQFILSSKKLLLSDSGFYLCACRWGGGPKADTQYFGPGTRLTVL.

The CDR3 loop is CASSLRGRSPNEQFF. The CDR3 DNA reads TGTGCCAGCAGCTTAAGAGGGAGGTCCCCAAATGAGCAGTTCTTC. J is TRBJ2-1 and V is TRBV5-4, with D possibly TRBD2 on 6 matching bases. The germline CDR1 and CDR2 sequences are SGHNT and YYREEE (reference sequence). Trimming stripped 2 bases from V and 7 bases from J, with 16 bases between. The length of the CDR3 is 15 residues.

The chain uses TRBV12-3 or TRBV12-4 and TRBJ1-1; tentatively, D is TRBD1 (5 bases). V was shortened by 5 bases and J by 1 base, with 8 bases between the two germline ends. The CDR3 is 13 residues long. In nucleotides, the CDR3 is TGTGCCAGCAGTGGGGCTAAGAACACTGAAGCTTTCTTT. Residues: CASSGAKNTEAFF.

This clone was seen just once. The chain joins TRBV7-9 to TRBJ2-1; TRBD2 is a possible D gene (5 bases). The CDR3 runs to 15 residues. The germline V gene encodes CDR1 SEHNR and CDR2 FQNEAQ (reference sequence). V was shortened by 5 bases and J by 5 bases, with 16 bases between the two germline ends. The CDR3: CASSVTWEQDNEQFF. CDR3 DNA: TGTGCCAGCAGCGTAACGTGGGAGCAAGACAATGAGCAGTTCTTC.

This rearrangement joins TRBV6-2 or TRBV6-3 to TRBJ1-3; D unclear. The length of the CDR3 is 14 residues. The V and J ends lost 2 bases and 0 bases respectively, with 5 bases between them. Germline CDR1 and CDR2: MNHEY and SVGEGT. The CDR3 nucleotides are TGTGCCAGCAGTTACACCGGCTCTGGAAACACCATATATTTT. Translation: CASSYTGSGNTIYF.

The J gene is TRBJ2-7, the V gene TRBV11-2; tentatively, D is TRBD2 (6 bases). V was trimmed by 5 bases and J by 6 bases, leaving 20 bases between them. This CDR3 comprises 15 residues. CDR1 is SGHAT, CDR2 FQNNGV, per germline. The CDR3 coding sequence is TGTGCCAGCAGCCCGGTGGGGGGTCGGGTCGCCGAGCAGTACTTC. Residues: CASSPVGGRVAEQYF.

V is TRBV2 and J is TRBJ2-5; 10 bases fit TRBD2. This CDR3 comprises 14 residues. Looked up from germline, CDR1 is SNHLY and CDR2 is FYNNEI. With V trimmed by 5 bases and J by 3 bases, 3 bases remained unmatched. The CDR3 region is CASSPLAGEETQYF. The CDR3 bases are TGTGCCAGCAGTCCGCTAGCGGGAGAAGAGACCCAGTACTTC.

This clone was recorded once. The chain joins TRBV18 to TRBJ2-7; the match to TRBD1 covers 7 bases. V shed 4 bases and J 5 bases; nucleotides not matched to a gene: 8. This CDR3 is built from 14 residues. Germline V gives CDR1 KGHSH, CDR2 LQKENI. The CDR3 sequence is CASSRNRGRNEQYF. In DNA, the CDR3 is TGTGCCAGCTCACGGAACAGGGGTCGCAACGAGCAGTACTTC.

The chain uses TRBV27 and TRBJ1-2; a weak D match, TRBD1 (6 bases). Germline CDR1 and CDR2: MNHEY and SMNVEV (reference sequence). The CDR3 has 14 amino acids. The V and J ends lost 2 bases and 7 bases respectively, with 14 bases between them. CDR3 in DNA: TGTGCCAGCAGTTTAAGCCGCCGGGGGGCTGGCTACACCTTC. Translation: CASSLSRRGAGYTF.

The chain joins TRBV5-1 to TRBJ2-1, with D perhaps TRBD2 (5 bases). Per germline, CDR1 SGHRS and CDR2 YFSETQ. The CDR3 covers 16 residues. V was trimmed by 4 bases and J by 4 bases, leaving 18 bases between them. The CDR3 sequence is CASSRTYEGEYNEQFF. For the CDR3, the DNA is TGCGCCAGCAGCCGCACCTATGAGGGCGAGTACAATGAGCAGTTCTTC.